These 31 T cell receptor beta chains came from one sample sequenced in a study of blood T cell repertoires in COVID-19. Profiled with immunoSEQ multiplex PCR; TCRdb holds only in-frame clones, not every one. The table lists 64,000 or so clones, roughly 80% of them singletons. The sequencing sample was made of peripheral blood. These receptors were taken from a human donor in a cohort sampled during active COVID-19.

V and J are TRBV5-5 and TRBJ2-1; 9 bases match TRBD2. Unmatched junction bases numbered 6, after V lost 4 bases and J lost 4 bases. This CDR3 is 15 amino acids long. Germline V gives CDR1 SGHKS, CDR2 YYEKEE (reference sequence). CDR3 bases: TGTGCCAGCAGCGCTCCGGGACTAGCTTACAATGAGCAGTTCTTC. This translates into CASSAPGLAYNEQFF.

The CDR3 nucleotides are TGTGCCAGCAGTCCTGGGACTAGCGGGGGGGCGAGAAACATTCAGTACTTC. Protein product: CASSPGTSGGARNIQYF. The chain uses TRBV28 and TRBJ2-4; 16 positions match TRBD2. This CDR3 has 17 residues. The V gene's germline CDR1 is MDHEN and CDR2 SYDVKM. Trimming at V came to 5 bases and at J to 6 bases, leaving 7 bases not matched to a gene. The variable domain in full, with the rest retrieved from reference TRBV28 and TRBJ2-4, is DVKVTQSSRYLVKRTGEKVFLECVQDMDHENMFWYRQDPGLGLRLIYFSYDVKMKEKGDIPEGYSVSREKKERFSLILESASTNQTSMYLCASSPGTSGGARNIQYFGAGTRLSVL.

The chain carries TRBV30 and TRBJ1-6; D might be TRBD1 (6 bases). There are 14 residues in the CDR3. Trimming shortened V by 3 bases and J by 4 bases, and 10 bases separated the two germline ends. Germline V CDR1 and CDR2: GTSNPN, SVGIG (reference sequence). The CDR3, as DNA: TGTGCCTGGAGGTTGGGACAATATAATTCACCCCTCCACTTT. Protein product: CAWRLGQYNSPLHF.

The V and J genes are TRBV27 and TRBJ2-1; TRBD2 agrees at 8 bases. The CDR3 contains 15 residues. V trimming: 5 bases; J trimming: 4 bases; junction bases outside the gene matches: 7. Germline assignment: CDR1 MNHEY and CDR2 SMNVEV (reference sequence). The CDR3 DNA reads as TGTGCCAGCAGTCCGGGTACTAGCGGATACAATGAGCAGTTCTTC. Protein sequence: CASSPGTSGYNEQFF.

The CDR3 DNA is TGTGCCAGCAGCACCCGACAGGGGAGGACCGGGGAGCTGTTTTTT. Its translation is CASSTRQGRTGELFF. The V call is TRBV11-2, the J call TRBJ2-2; 8 bases align to TRBD1. The J segment lost 5 bases and the V segment lost 5 bases, leaving 7 bases of the junction unmatched. CDR1 and CDR2 from the germline V gene are SGHAT and FQNNGV. CDR3 length: 15 residues.

In its sample, this clone was seen once. This chain links TRBV30 with TRBJ1-4; unclear D gene. The CDR3 consists of 13 residues. Looked up from germline, CDR1 is GTSNPN and CDR2 is SVGIG (reference sequence). V dropped 5 bases and J dropped 7 bases, with 14 bases sitting between them. The CDR3 sequence is CAWAGNAPEKLFF. The CDR3 DNA follows: TGTGCCTGGGCCGGGAATGCCCCTGAAAAACTGTTTTTT.

The chain uses TRBV11-2 and TRBJ2-1; D possibly corresponds to TRBD1 (5 bases). Trimming took 8 bases from V and 2 from J, leaving 7 bases between them. The V gene's germline CDR1 is SGHAT and CDR2 FQNNGV. The CDR3 consists of 12 residues. As DNA, the CDR3 is TGTGCCAGCGGGGCGGCCTACAATGAGCAGTTCTTC. It encodes CASGAAYNEQFF.

This chain connects TRBV27 to TRBJ1-2, with D perhaps TRBD1 (5 bases). The CDR3 sequence is 14 residues long. Trimming removed 6 bases at V and 1 base at J, with 12 bases between. The V gene's germline CDR1 is MNHEY and CDR2 SMNVEV (reference sequence). CDR3 region: CASRMTVNNYGYTF. The CDR3 bases are TGTGCCAGCAGGATGACAGTTAATAACTATGGCTACACCTTC.

V usage is TRBV19 and J usage is TRBJ2-3, with 9 bases lining up with TRBD2. There are 16 residues in the CDR3. Germline CDR1 LNHDA, CDR2 SQIVND (reference sequence). With V trimmed by 3 bases and J by 2 bases, 6 bases remained unmatched. The CDR3 nucleotides are TGTGCCAGTAGTATGTCGCGACTAGCGGTCACAGATACGCAGTATTTT. Translation: CASSMSRLAVTDTQYF.

The V call is TRBV7-7, the J call TRBJ2-2; D is ambiguous. The germline CDR1 and CDR2 sequences are SSHAT and FNYEAQ (reference sequence). The CDR3 is made up of 14 amino acids. The germline V and J ends were trimmed by 1 base and 1 base, with 4 bases remaining between them. CDR3 sequence: CASSLVRNTGELFF. DNA of the CDR3: TGTGCCAGCAGCTTAGTCAGGAACACCGGGGAGCTGTTTTTT.

V gene TRBV10-3 combines with J gene TRBJ2-7; 9 nucleotides match TRBD1. The germline V gene encodes CDR1 ENHRY and CDR2 SYGVKD. J gave up 1 base and V 3 bases, and 4 bases lay outside the gene matches. This CDR3 has 15 amino acids. The CDR3 loop is CAISDGTGTSYEQYF. The CDR3 DNA sequence: TGTGCCATCAGTGATGGGACAGGGACGTCCTACGAGCAGTACTTC.

The rearrangement uses TRBV5-4 and TRBJ2-2; no clear D. Germline loops: CDR1 SGHNT, CDR2 YYREEE (reference sequence). The CDR3 loop spans 12 amino acids. The V gene lost 4 bases and the J gene lost 4 bases, with 5 bases spanning the gap. The CDR3 sequence: CASSPFTGELFF. CDR3 in DNA: TGTGCCAGCAGCCCGTTCACCGGGGAGCTGTTTTTT.

The gene calls are TRBV6-1 and TRBJ1-2, with D uncertain. The V gene's germline CDR1 is MNHNS and CDR2 SASEGT. The CDR3 is 16 residues long. V was clipped by 2 bases and J by 2 bases, with 15 bases between them. The CDR3 coding sequence is TGTGCCAGCAGTGAACTGGGAGATGCGGGGAACTATGGCTACACCTTC. It translates to CASSELGDAGNYGYTF.

The gene calls are TRBV7-9 and TRBJ1-4, with 7 bases matching TRBD1. CDR1 and CDR2 (germline): SEHNR, FQNEAQ (reference sequence). Trimming cost V 5 bases and J 6 bases; bases outside gene matches: 15. This CDR3 region has 17 residues. The DNA of the CDR3 is TGTGCCAGCAGCCGATACAGGGGAAGCAATGGTGATGAAAAACTGTTTTTT. Translation: CASSRYRGSNGDEKLFF.

J is TRBJ1-1 and V is TRBV12-3 or TRBV12-4; D is ambiguous. The V gene lost 6 bases and the J gene lost 5 bases, with 13 bases spanning the gap. This CDR3 has 13 amino acids. CDR3 region: CASSLWRETEAFF. DNA for the CDR3: TGTGCCAGCAGCCTATGGAGAGAGACTGAAGCTTTCTTT.

The gene calls are TRBV4-2 and TRBJ1-3; TRBD1 aligns across 10 bases. The CDR3 spans 15 residues. Per the germline V gene, CDR1 is LGHNA and CDR2 is YNFKEQ. Trimming took 4 bases from V and 0 from J; bases not matched to a gene: 0. This CDR3 reads CASSRDRGSGNTIYF. The CDR3 nucleotides read TGTGCCAGCAGCCGGGACAGGGGCTCTGGAAACACCATATATTTT.

V is TRBV5-1 and J is TRBJ1-1; tentatively, D is TRBD1 (6 bases). Germline V CDR1 and CDR2: SGHRS, YFSETQ. The V and J ends lost 3 bases and 4 bases respectively, with 13 bases between them. There are 14 residues in the CDR3. CDR3 region: CASSSATGRTEAFF. As DNA, the CDR3 is TGCGCCAGCAGCTCCGCCACAGGGCGCACTGAAGCTTTCTTT.

In its sample, this clone was seen once. The rearrangement joins TRBV14 to TRBJ1-1; D is undetermined. The CDR3 is made up of 15 amino acids. The V and J ends lost 3 bases and 5 bases respectively, with 16 bases between them. CDR1 and CDR2 from the germline V gene are SGHDN and FVKESK. The CDR3 coding sequence is TGTGCCAGCAGCCATATGGGCCCCGGTCGGACTGAAGCTTTCTTT. Its protein is CASSHMGPGRTEAFF.

This chain links TRBV30 with TRBJ1-2; TRBD1 aligns across 10 bases. Germline CDR1 reads GTSNPN; CDR2 reads SVGIG (reference sequence). The CDR3 totals 17 residues. V lost 3 bases, J lost 0 bases, and 10 bases stayed unmatched. The DNA of the CDR3 is TGTGCCTGGAGGGGCCGGGACAGGGGCTTATCTAACTATGGCTACACCTTC. Translating it yields CAWRGRDRGLSNYGYTF. The variable domain in full, with the rest retrieved from reference TRBV30 and TRBJ1-2, is SQTIHQWPATLVQPVGSPLSLECTVEGTSNPNLYWYRQAAGRGLQLLFYSVGIGQISSEVPQNLSASRPQDRQFILSSKKLLLSDSGFYLCAWRGRDRGLSNYGYTFGSGTRLTVV.

The chain combines TRBV3-1 (or the pseudogene TRBV3-2) with TRBJ2-5; weak D call: TRBD2 (7 bases). The CDR3 is 14 amino acids. CDR1 LGHDT and CDR2 YNNKEL come from the germline V gene (reference sequence). V was clipped by 3 bases and J by 3 bases, with 11 bases between them. The CDR3 reads CASSQRGPKETQYF. Written as DNA, the CDR3 is TGTGCCAGCAGCCAGCGGGGGCCGAAAGAGACCCAGTACTTC.

The rearrangement joins TRBV10-3 to TRBJ1-1; possibly TRBD1 for D (6 bases). The CDR3 sequence is 15 residues long. The germline gives CDR1 ENHRY, CDR2 SYGVKD. The V gene lost 7 bases and the J gene lost 5 bases, with 20 bases spanning the gap. CDR3: CAIMARGGLGTEAFF. The DNA of the CDR3 is TGTGCCATCATGGCGAGGGGGGGATTGGGGACTGAAGCTTTCTTT.

This clone was detected ten times or more. V usage is TRBV30 and J usage is TRBJ1-2; D possibly corresponds to TRBD1 (5 bases). Between the trimmed V and J ends, which lost 3 bases and 7 bases, there was a span of 15 bases. The CDR3 covers 13 residues. From germline, CDR1 is GTSNPN and CDR2 SVGIG (reference sequence). DNA of the CDR3: TGTGCCTGGAGGATCGAACGAACAGGTGGCTACACCTTC. This codes for CAWRIERTGGYTF.

The chain recombines TRBV7-6 with TRBJ1-2; 7 bases fit TRBD1. This CDR3 has 15 residues. Per the germline V gene, CDR1 is SGHVS and CDR2 is FNYEAQ. The trim removed 5 bases at V and 5 bases at J, leaving 11 bases unmatched. CDR3 protein: CASSTATGDSYGYTF. CDR3 coding DNA: TGTGCCAGCAGCACGGCCACAGGGGATAGTTATGGCTACACCTTC.

This chain uses TRBV5-8 with TRBJ2-2; TRBD1 might be the D (6 bases). The CDR3 runs 16 residues. V lost 3 bases and J 1 base, leaving 13 bases between the germline ends. Germline CDR1 and CDR2: SGHTS and YDEGEE. Here the CDR3 DNA reads TGTGCCAGCAGCTCCCGACAGGCCCGGAACACCGGGGAGCTGTTTTTT. It is translated as CASSSRQARNTGELFF. Filled out from reference TRBV5-8 and TRBJ2-2, the complete variable domain reads EAGVTQSPTHLIKTRGQQATLRCSPISGHTSVYWYQQALGLGLQFLLWYDEGEERNRGNFPPRFSGRQFPNYSSELNVNALELEDSALYLCASSSRQARNTGELFFGEGSRLTVL.

This clone was detected a few times. CDR3: CSASSVRTSYEQYF. In nucleotides, the CDR3 is TGCAGTGCTAGTTCCGTCAGAACATCTTACGAGCAGTACTTC. This chain links TRBV20-1 with TRBJ2-7; D unresolved. CDR3 length equals 14 residues. In germline, CDR1 is DFQATT, CDR2 SNEGSKA (reference sequence). V shed 3 bases and J shed 4 bases, with 16 bases lying between them.

The chain links TRBV25-1 to TRBJ1-3; no clear D. This CDR3 contains 17 residues. Germline-derived CDR1 and CDR2 are MGHDK and SYGVNS. V was shortened by 8 bases and J by 0 bases, with 20 bases between the two germline ends. The CDR3 region has the DNA TGTGCCAGCCTTGGACTGTTAAGAGGAGGCTCTGGAAACACCATATATTTT. Translation: CASLGLLRGGSGNTIYF.

The genes are TRBV7-6 and TRBJ2-3; 8 nucleotides agree with TRBD1. Germline V gives CDR1 SGHVS, CDR2 FNYEAQ. This CDR3 contains 16 residues. The trim removed 7 bases at V and 6 bases at J, leaving 15 bases unmatched. CDR3 region: CASTESATGAEDTQYF. For the CDR3, the DNA is TGTGCCAGCACCGAGAGCGCGACAGGGGCGGAGGATACGCAGTATTTT. The whole variable domain, remainder taken from reference TRBV7-6 and TRBJ2-3, is GAGVSQSPRYKVTKRGQDVALRCDPISGHVSLYWYRQALGQGPEFLTYFNYEAQQDKSGLPNDRFSAERPEGSISTLTIQRTEQRDSAMYRCASTESATGAEDTQYFGPGTRLTVL.

The rearrangement uses TRBV2 and TRBJ1-1, with D possibly being TRBD1 (5 bases). The CDR3 consists of 14 residues. Trimming shortened V by 6 bases and J by 4 bases, and 15 bases separated the two germline ends. The germline V gene has CDR1 SNHLY and CDR2 FYNNEI. The CDR3 reads CASRTIPGGTEAFF. In DNA form, the CDR3 reads TGTGCCAGCAGAACTATTCCCGGGGGCACTGAAGCTTTCTTT. The full variable domain, in which reference TRBV2 and TRBJ1-1 provide the parts outside the CDR3, is EPEVTQTPSHQVTQMGQEVILRCVPISNHLYFYWYRQILGQKVEFLVSFYNNEISEKSEIFDDQFSVERPDGSNFTLKIRSTKLEDSAMYFCASRTIPGGTEAFFGQGTRLTVV.

This clone was found a few times. The limits of the CDR3 on the DNA are not certain, so only TCRdb's listed CDR3 is given. The chain is built from TRBV5-1 and TRBJ1-1; TRBD1, the table's D call, lacks a check against the DNA. The CDR3 region is 15 residues in length, termini included. From germline, CDR1 is SGHRS and CDR2 YFSETQ. The CDR3: CASILGTTTNTEAFF.

V usage is TRBV5-1 and J usage is TRBJ2-7; TRBD1 agrees at 9 bases. Germline V CDR1 and CDR2: SGHRS, YFSETQ. With 4 bases clipped from V and 5 bases from J, the junction kept 7 bases outside the gene matches. The CDR3 is 14 amino acids. The CDR3 is CASSGRDRDHEQYF. The CDR3 nucleotides read TGCGCCAGCAGCGGCCGGGACAGGGATCACGAGCAGTACTTC. Filled out from reference TRBV5-1 and TRBJ2-7, the complete variable domain reads KAGVTQTPRYLIKTRGQQVTLSCSPISGHRSVSWYQQTPGQGLQFLFEYFSETQRNKGNFPGRFSGRQFSNSRSEMNVSTLELGDSALYLCASSGRDRDHEQYFGPGTRLTVT.

The V gene is TRBV7-9, the J gene TRBJ2-2, with 10 bases matching TRBD1. Trimming took 5 bases from V and 4 from J; bases not matched to a gene: 16. Germline CDR1 is SEHNR and CDR2 is FQNEAQ (reference sequence). CDR3 length: 19 residues. The CDR3, as DNA: TGTGCCAGCAGCGCAACCCGGGACAGGGGCCTTAGGGGCACCGGGGAGCTGTTTTTT. Translating gives CASSATRDRGLRGTGELFF. Supplemented by reference TRBV7-9 and TRBJ2-2, the full variable domain reads DTGVSQNPRHKITKRGQNVTFRCDPISEHNRLYWYRQTLGQGPEFLTYFQNEAQLEKSRLLSDRFSAERPKGSFSTLEIQRTEQGDSAMYLCASSATRDRGLRGTGELFFGEGSRLTVL.